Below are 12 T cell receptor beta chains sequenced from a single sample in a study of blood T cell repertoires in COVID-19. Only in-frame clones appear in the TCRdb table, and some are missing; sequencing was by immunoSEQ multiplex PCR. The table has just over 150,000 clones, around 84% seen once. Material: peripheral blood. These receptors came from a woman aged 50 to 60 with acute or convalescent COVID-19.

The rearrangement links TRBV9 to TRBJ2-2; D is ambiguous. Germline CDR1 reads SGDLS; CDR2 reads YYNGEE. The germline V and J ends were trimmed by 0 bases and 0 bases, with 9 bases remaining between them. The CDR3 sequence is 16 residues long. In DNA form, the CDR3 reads TGTGCCAGCAGCGTAGGTCCGCCAGCGAACACCGGGGAGCTGTTTTTT. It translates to CASSVGPPANTGELFF.

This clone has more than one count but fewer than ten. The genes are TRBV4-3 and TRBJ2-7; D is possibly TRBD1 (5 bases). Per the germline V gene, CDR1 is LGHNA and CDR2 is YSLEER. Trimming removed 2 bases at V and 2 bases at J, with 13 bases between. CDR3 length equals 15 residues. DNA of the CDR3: TGCGCCAGCAGCCAACAGGACCTAGGGGCCTACGAGCAGTACTTC. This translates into CASSQQDLGAYEQYF.

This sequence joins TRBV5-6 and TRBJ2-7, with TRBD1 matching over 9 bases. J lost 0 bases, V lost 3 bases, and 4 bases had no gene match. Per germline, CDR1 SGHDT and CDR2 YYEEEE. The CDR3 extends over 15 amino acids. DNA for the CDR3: TGTGCCAGCAGCTCGAGACAGGGGGTCTCCTACGAGCAGTACTTC. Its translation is CASSSRQGVSYEQYF.

The CDR3 loop reads CATSQIGRGIGGTDTQYF. In DNA form, the CDR3 reads TGTGCCACCAGCCAAATAGGCAGGGGGATAGGAGGCACAGATACGCAGTATTTT. V and J are TRBV15 and TRBJ2-3; TRBD1 agrees at 7 bases. Germline V gives CDR1 LNHNV, CDR2 YYDKDF (reference sequence). V shed 5 bases and J 1 base; nucleotides not matched to a gene: 15. The CDR3 covers 18 residues.

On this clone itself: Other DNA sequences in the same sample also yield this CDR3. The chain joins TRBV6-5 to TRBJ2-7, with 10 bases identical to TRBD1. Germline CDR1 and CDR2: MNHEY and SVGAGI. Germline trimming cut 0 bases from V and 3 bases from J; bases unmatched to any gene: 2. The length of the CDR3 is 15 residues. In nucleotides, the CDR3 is TGTGCCAGCAGTTACTCCGGGACAGGGGACTACGAGCAGTACTTC. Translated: CASSYSGTGDYEQYF.

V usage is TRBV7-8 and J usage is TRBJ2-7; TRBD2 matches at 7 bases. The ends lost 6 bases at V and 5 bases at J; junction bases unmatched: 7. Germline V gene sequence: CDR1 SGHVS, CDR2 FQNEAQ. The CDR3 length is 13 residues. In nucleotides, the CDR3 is TGTGCCAGCAGTAGGCTAGCGGAAAACGAGCAGTACTTC. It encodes CASSRLAENEQYF.

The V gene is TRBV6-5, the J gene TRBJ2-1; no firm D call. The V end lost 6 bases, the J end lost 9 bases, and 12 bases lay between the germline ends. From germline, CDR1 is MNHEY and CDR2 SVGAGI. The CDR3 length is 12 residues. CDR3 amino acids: CASRTPRGEQFF. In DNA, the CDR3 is TGTGCCAGCAGGACTCCCCGCGGTGAGCAGTTCTTC.

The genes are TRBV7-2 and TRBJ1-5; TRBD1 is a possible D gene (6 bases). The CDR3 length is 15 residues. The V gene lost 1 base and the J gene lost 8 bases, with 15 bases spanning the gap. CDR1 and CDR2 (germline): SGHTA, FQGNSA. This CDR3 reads CASSLELWGGKPQHF. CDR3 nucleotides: TGTGCCAGCAGCTTAGAGCTTTGGGGGGGCAAGCCCCAGCATTTT.

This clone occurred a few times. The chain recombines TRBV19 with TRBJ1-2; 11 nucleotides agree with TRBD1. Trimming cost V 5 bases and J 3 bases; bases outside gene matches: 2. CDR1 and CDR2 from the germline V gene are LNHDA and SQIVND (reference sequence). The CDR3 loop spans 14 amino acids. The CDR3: CASSGTGGHYGYTF. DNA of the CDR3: TGTGCCAGTAGTGGGACAGGGGGGCACTATGGCTACACCTTC.

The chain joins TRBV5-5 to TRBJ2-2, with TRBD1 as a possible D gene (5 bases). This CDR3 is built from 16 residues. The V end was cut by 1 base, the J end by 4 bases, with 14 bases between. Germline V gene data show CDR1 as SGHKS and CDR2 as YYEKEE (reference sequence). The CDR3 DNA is TGTGCCAGCAGCTTGCACAGGAAAAAACCCACCGGGGAGCTGTTTTTT. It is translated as CASSLHRKKPTGELFF.

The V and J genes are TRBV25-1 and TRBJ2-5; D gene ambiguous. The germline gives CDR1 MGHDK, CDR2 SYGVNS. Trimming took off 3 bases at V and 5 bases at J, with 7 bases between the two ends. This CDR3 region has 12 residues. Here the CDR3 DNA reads TGTGCCAGCAGTGAGAGTCCGGAGACCCAGTACTTC. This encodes CASSESPETQYF.

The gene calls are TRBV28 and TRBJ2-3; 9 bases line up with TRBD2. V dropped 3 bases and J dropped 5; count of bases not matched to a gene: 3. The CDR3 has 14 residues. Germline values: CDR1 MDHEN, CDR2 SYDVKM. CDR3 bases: TGTGCCAGCAGTTTGGCGGGAGGGGTAGATACGCAGTATTTT. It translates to CASSLAGGVDTQYF.